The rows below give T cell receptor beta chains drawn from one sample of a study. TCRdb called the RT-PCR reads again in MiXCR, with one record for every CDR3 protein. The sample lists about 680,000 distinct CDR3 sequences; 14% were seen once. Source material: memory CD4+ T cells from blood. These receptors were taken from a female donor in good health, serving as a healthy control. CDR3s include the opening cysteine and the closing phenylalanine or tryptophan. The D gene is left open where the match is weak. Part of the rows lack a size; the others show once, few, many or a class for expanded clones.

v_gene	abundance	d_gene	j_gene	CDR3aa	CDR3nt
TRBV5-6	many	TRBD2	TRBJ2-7	CASSSLAGGLSYEQYF	TGTGCCAGCAGCTCTCTAGCGGGAGGGCTCTCCTACGAGCAGTACTTC
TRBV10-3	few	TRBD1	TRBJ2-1	CAISEFRRDRGNEQFF	TGTGCCATCAGTGAGTTTAGAAGGGACAGGGGCAATGAGCAGTTCTTC
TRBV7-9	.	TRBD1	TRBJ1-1	CASQPGQVNTEAFF	TGTGCCAGCCAACCGGGACAGGTGAACACTGAAGCTTTCTTT
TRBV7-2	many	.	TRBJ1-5	CASSLGPGLNQPQHF	TGTGCCAGCAGCTTAGGTCCGGGTTTAAATCAGCCCCAGCATTTT
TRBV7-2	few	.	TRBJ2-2	CASSLKGSGELFF	TGTGCCAGCAGCTTAAAAGGCTCCGGGGAGCTGTTTTTT
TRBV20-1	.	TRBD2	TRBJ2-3	CSARPGLASDTQYF	TGCAGTGCTAGGCCCGGACTAGCCTCAGATACGCAGTATTTT
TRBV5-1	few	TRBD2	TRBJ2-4	CASSELAGRGIQYF	TGCGCCAGCAGCGAGTTAGCGGGAAGGGGCATTCAGTACTTC
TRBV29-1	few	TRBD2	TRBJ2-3	CSVGGIAGFTDTQYF	TGCAGCGTTGGGGGGATAGCGGGATTCACAGATACGCAGTATTTT
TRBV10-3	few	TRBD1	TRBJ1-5	CAISESGPGGNNQPQHF	TGTGCCATCAGTGAGTCTGGGCCAGGGGGGAACAATCAGCCCCAGCATTTT
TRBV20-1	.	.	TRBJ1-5	CSAREARRFGQPQHF	TGCAGTGCTAGAGAAGCCCGGCGGTTCGGTCAGCCCCAGCATTTT
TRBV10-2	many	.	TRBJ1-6	CASSESEGISPLHF	TGCGCCAGCAGTGAGTCTGAGGGGATTTCACCCCTCCACTTT
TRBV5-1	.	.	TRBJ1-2	CASSLAPPNYGYTF	TGCGCCAGCAGCTTGGCTCCACCGAACTATGGCTACACCTTC
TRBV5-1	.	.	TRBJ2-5	CASSVWGSGLQETQYF	TGCGCCAGCAGCGTCTGGGGTTCGGGACTGCAAGAGACCCAGTACTTC
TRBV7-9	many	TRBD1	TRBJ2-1	CASSFMGQGRNEQFF	TGTGCCAGCAGCTTCATGGGACAGGGCCGCAATGAGCAGTTCTTC
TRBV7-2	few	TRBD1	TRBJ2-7	CASSLNPSGTGGEQYF	TGTGCCAGCAGCTTAAACCCCTCCGGGACAGGGGGCGAGCAGTACTTC
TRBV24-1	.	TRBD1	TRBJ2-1	CATSAGQGGEQFF	TGTGCCACCAGTGCGGGACAGGGAGGGGAGCAGTTCTTC
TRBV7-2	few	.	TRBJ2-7	CASSLARAGNYEQYF	TGTGCCAGCAGCTTAGCCCGGGCAGGAAACTACGAGCAGTACTTC
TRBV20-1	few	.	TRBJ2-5	CSPRGKQETQYF	TGCAGCCCTCGGGGGAAACAAGAGACCCAGTACTTC
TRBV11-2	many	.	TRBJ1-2	CASSPEGYGYTF	TGTGCCAGCAGCCCCGAGGGCTATGGCTACACCTTC
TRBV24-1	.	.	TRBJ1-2	CATSDFTGNYGYTF	TGTGCCACCAGTGATTTCACAGGGAACTATGGCTACACCTTC
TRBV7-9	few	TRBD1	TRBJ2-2	CASSAGTGPSGELFF	TGTGCCAGCAGCGCCGGGACAGGGCCCAGCGGGGAGCTGTTTTTT
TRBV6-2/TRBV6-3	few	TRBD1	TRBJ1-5	CASSYGAGGNQPQHF	TGTGCCAGCAGTTACGGGGCAGGGGGGAATCAGCCCCAGCATTTT
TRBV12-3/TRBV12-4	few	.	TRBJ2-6	CASRDNSGANVLTF	TGTGCCAGCCGGGACAACTCTGGGGCCAACGTCCTGACTTTC
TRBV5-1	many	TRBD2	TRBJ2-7	CASSLAASGAYEQYF	TGCGCCAGCAGCTTGGCGGCTAGCGGGGCCTACGAGCAGTACTTC
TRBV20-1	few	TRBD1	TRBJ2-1	CSATGFQGDSYNEQFF	TGCAGTGCTACTGGGTTTCAGGGGGATTCCTACAATGAGCAGTTCTTC
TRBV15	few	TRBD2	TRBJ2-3	CATSSRAGGTDTQYF	TGTGCCACCAGCAGTCGAGCGGGAGGCACAGATACGCAGTATTTT
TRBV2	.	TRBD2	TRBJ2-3	CASSEMGLATLTDTQYF	TGTGCCAGCAGTGAAATGGGACTAGCGACCCTCACAGATACGCAGTATTTT
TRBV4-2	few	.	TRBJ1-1	CASSHTGLGMNTEAFF	TGTGCCAGCAGCCATACAGGGCTAGGGATGAACACTGAAGCTTTCTTT
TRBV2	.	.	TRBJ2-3	CASSQKDTQYF	TGTGCCAGCAGCCAAAAAGATACGCAGTATTTT
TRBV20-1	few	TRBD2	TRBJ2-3	CSARDPRRGAGDTQYF	TGCAGTGCTAGAGACCCACGGCGGGGGGCAGGTGATACGCAGTATTTT
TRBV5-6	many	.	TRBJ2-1	CASSLGAAWSGLEGFGEQFF	TGTGCCAGCAGCTTGGGAGCAGCTTGGTCCGGGCTTGAGGGGTTCGGTGAGCAGTTCTTC
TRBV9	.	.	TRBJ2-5	CASSPRLEETQYF	TGTGCCAGCAGCCCACGCCTTGAGGAGACCCAGTACTTC
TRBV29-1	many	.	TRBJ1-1	CSVGVSGAQTTEAFF	TGCAGCGTTGGGGTTTCGGGGGCCCAGACCACTGAAGCTTTCTTT
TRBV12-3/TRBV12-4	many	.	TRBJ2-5	CASSSSRAETQYF	TGTGCCAGCAGTTCGTCTAGAGCAGAGACCCAGTACTTC
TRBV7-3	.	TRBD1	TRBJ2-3	CASSQQGATDTQYF	TGTGCCAGCAGCCAACAGGGGGCGACAGATACGCAGTATTTT
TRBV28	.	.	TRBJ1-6	CASSFQRPPPPLHF	TGTGCCAGCAGTTTCCAGCGGCCGCCACCACCCCTCCACTTT
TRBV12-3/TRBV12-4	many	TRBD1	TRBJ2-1	CASTRGTGGLYNEQFF	TGTGCCAGCACCCGAGGGACAGGGGGCCTCTACAATGAGCAGTTCTTC
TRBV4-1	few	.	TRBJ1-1	CASSQVPLTGPNTEAFF	TGCGCCAGCAGCCAAGTCCCCCTGACAGGCCCTAACACTGAAGCTTTCTTT